These T cell receptor beta chains were read from a single sample in a study of T cells after yellow fever vaccination. TCRdb used MiXCR to reprocess the 5' RACE reads, holding one entry per CDR3 protein. The profile shows 450,000 to 650,000 distinct CDR3 sequences, 20% to 25% of them singletons. Sequenced here: PBMCs, sampled more than 20 days after the first yellow fever vaccination. All receptors come from a man aged 18 to 35 who received the YFV17D yellow fever vaccine. The CDR3 runs from the conserved cysteine through the conserved F or W. Fields, in order: D gene, V gene, J gene, clone size, CDR3 DNA, CDR3 protein. D genes are given only for firm matches. A clone size is listed for some rows: how often the clone was seen (once, few, many), or a class if it is expanded.

NA	TRBV10-3	TRBJ2-5	once	TGTGCCATCAGTGAGTCGCGCGGAGAGACCCAGTACTTC	CAISESRGETQYF
TRBD1	TRBV4-3	TRBJ2-7	NA	TGCGCCAGCAGCCATAAAGGGACAGGGGAGGGCGAGCAGTACTTC	CASSHKGTGEGEQYF
NA	TRBV14	TRBJ1-5	NA	TGTGCCATCAGCCCTTCGACAGGACATCAGCCCCAGCATTTT	CAISPSTGHQPQHF
NA	TRBV5-5	TRBJ2-7	NA	TGTGCCAGCAGCTTGAATTTTTACGAGCAGTACTTC	CASSLNFYEQYF
NA	TRBV20-1	TRBJ2-5	few	TGCAGTGCTACACGAGTGACAGGACAAGAGACCCAGTACTTC	CSATRVTGQETQYF
NA	TRBV4-1	TRBJ1-1	once	TGCGCCAGCAGCGACCGTGTTGCGAACACTGAAGCTTTCTTT	CASSDRVANTEAFF
NA	TRBV10-3	TRBJ2-2	few	TGTGCCATCAGTGATTACAGGCCGAACACCGGGGAGCTGTTTTTT	CAISDYRPNTGELFF
TRBD1	TRBV28	TRBJ2-2	few	TGTGCCAGCAGTTTAGCGGGACAGGGACTTACCGGGGAGCTGTTTTTT	CASSLAGQGLTGELFF
NA	TRBV20-1	TRBJ2-1	NA	TGCAGTGCTAGAGCTGTAGCGTGGCGTTTTAAGAATGAGCAGTTCTTC	CSARAVAWRFKNEQFF
TRBD1	TRBV12-3/TRBV12-4	TRBJ1-2	NA	TGTGCCAGCAGAGCAGGGGGCTGGGGCTACACCTTC	CASRAGGWGYTF
NA	TRBV19	TRBJ1-2	few	TGTGCCAGTAGTCCCCATATTACTCGCCTCGGCTACACCTTC	CASSPHITRLGYTF
NA	TRBV18	TRBJ2-1	few	TGTGCCAGCTCACCTTCGTACAGTACCAATGAGCAGTTCTTC	CASSPSYSTNEQFF
NA	TRBV7-9	TRBJ2-4	few	TGTGCCAGCAGCCCAAGAAGGGTCGGGCAGGCGGTACAGTACTTC	CASSPRRVGQAVQYF
NA	TRBV6-5	TRBJ2-2	NA	TGTGCCAGCACGTTTCTGACAGGCGGCAGACAAAACACCGGGGAGCTGTTTTTT	CASTFLTGGRQNTGELFF
NA	TRBV21-1	TRBJ1-4	few	TGTGCCAGCGGGGAGGCAACTAATGAAAAACTGTTTTTT	CASGEATNEKLFF
NA	TRBV30	TRBJ1-2	NA	TGTGCCTGGAGTTCCACATTGGGCTATGGCTACACCTTC	CAWSSTLGYGYTF
NA	TRBV4-1	TRBJ2-1	NA	TGCGCCAGCAGCCAAAGGCCGGTGGATAGCTACAATGAGCAGTTCTTC	CASSQRPVDSYNEQFF
NA	TRBV5-1	TRBJ1-1	many	TGCGCCAGCAGCGATTCCAGGGCCTTGAACACTGAAGCTTTCTTT	CASSDSRALNTEAFF
NA	TRBV7-8	TRBJ2-3	NA	TGTGCCAGCAGCCGCGGCAGAGCCTGGGATACGCAGTATTTT	CASSRGRAWDTQYF
NA	TRBV9	TRBJ2-5	NA	TGTGCCAGCAGCTCGTCCTTCGACAGTCTCACAGGCGGGACCCAGTACTTC	CASSSSFDSLTGGTQYF
TRBD2	TRBV20-1	TRBJ2-1	few	TGCAGTGCTAGATCCGGGGGGGCCAGAAATGAGCAGTTCTTC	CSARSGGARNEQFF
TRBD1	TRBV7-9	TRBJ2-6	few	TGTGCCAGCAGACAGGGGACTGGGGCCAACGTCCTGACTTTC	CASRQGTGANVLTF
NA	TRBV27	TRBJ2-3	few	TGTGCCAGCAGTTTGGGAAACCCAGATACGCAGTATTTT	CASSLGNPDTQYF
TRBD2	TRBV7-9	TRBJ2-1	few	TGTGCCAGCAGTTGGACTAGCGGGGGGGCTGGAAATGAGCAGTTCTTC	CASSWTSGGAGNEQFF